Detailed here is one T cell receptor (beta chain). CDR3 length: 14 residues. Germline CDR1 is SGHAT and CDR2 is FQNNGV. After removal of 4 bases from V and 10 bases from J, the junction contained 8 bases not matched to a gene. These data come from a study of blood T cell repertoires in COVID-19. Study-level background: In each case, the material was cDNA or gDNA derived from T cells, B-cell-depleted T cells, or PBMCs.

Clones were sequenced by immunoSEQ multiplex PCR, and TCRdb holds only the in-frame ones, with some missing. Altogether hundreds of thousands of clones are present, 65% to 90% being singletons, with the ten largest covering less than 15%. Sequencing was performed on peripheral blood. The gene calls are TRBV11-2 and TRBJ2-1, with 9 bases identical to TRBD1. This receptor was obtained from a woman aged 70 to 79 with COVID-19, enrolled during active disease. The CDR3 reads CASSYRDRVEEQFF. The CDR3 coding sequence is TGTGCCAGCAGCTACCGGGACAGGGTCGAGGAGCAGTTCTTC.